Each of the 19 T cell receptor beta chains below was sequenced from the same sample in a study of radiotherapy plus CTLA-4 blockade in lung cancer. The repertoire was sequenced with immunoSEQ multiplex PCR; TCRdb's copy has only in-frame clones and lacks some. The table includes tens of thousands of clones, approximately 80% detected once. The sample consisted of peripheral blood, taken from a patient treated with radiotherapy plus ipilimumab. The source is a human donor with non-small cell lung cancer that progressed on radiotherapy plus ipilimumab.

The genes are TRBV7-9 and TRBJ1-4, with TRBD1 identical over 9 bases. The CDR3 totals 15 residues. CDR1 and CDR2 from the germline V gene are SEHNR and FQNEAQ (reference sequence). V gave up 4 bases and J gave up 7 bases; unmatched junction bases: 7. CDR3 coding DNA: TGTGCCAGCAGCTACCCACAGGGGGCACGTGAAAAACTGTTTTTT. It yields the protein CASSYPQGAREKLFF.

This clone occurred once. The rearrangement uses TRBV2 and TRBJ2-1; a possible D gene is TRBD2 (6 bases). Deletions cut 7 bases from V and 8 bases from J, with 15 bases between. There are 13 residues in the CDR3. The germline gives CDR1 SNHLY, CDR2 FYNNEI. This CDR3 is CASMEGRSDEQFF. CDR3 nucleotide sequence: TGTGCCAGCATGGAGGGGAGGAGTGATGAGCAGTTCTTC.

Of note for this clone: This sample includes further DNA sequences coding for the same CDR3. The chain couples TRBV7-2 to TRBJ2-5; the match to TRBD1 covers 8 bases. The CDR3 is 14 residues long. J gave up 2 bases and V 2 bases, and 1 base lay outside the gene matches. The germline V gene has CDR1 SGHTA and CDR2 FQGNSA. The CDR3: CASSLTGGQETQYF. CDR3 DNA: TGTGCCAGCAGCTTAACAGGGGGACAAGAGACCCAGTACTTC.

This clone appeared a few times. The gene calls are TRBV6-5 and TRBJ2-6; TRBD1 matches at 8 bases. The J segment lost 15 bases and the V segment lost 6 bases, leaving 16 bases of the junction unmatched. CDR1 and CDR2 from the germline V gene are MNHEY and SVGAGI. CDR3 length equals 15 residues. CDR3 in DNA: TGTGCCAGCAGCCCGGACAGGGAGTCCGAAACGAGCCTGACTTTC. Its protein is CASSPDRESETSLTF.

The chain links TRBV28 to TRBJ2-1; D unresolved. From germline, CDR1 is MDHEN and CDR2 SYDVKM. V lost 6 bases and J lost 2, with 5 bases in between. The CDR3 totals 12 residues. CDR3 nucleotide sequence: TGTGCCAGCAGCATTCCCTACAATGAGCAGTTCTTC. It is translated as CASSIPYNEQFF.

The gene calls are TRBV7-6 and TRBJ1-5; possible D gene TRBD1, 6 bases. V was cut by 1 base and J by 0 bases, with 10 bases left in between. This CDR3 contains 16 residues. Germline-derived CDR1 and CDR2 are SGHVS and FNYEAQ. The DNA of the CDR3 is TGTGCCAGCAGCTTAGAGGGGGTTGATAGCAATCAGCCCCAGCATTTT. Translated, it gives CASSLEGVDSNQPQHF.

The gene calls are TRBV6-6 and TRBJ1-2, with D possibly being TRBD1 (5 bases). This CDR3 region has 14 residues. Germline CDR1 reads MNHNY; CDR2 reads SVGAGI (reference sequence). Trimming shortened V by 8 bases and J by 0 bases, and 13 bases separated the two germline ends. The CDR3 sequence: CASSRDGPNYGYTF. Here the CDR3 DNA reads TGTGCCAGCTCCCGGGACGGACCTAACTATGGCTACACCTTC.

The CDR3 region has the DNA TGCGCCAGCAGCTTGGGCAGAAACCATAACTATGGCTACACCTTC. Its translation is CASSLGRNHNYGYTF. J is TRBJ1-2 and V is TRBV5-1; no clear D. Germline V lookup: CDR1 SGHRS, CDR2 YFSETQ. The CDR3 spans 15 residues. V was shortened by 0 bases and J by 1 base, with 10 bases between the two germline ends.

This clone has just one count. This chain uses TRBV4-1 with TRBJ2-1; D is possibly TRBD1 (6 bases). V dropped 3 bases and J dropped 4 bases, with 13 bases sitting between them. Per the germline V gene, CDR1 is MGHRA and CDR2 is YSYEKL. The CDR3 is 15 amino acids. CDR3 DNA: TGCGCCAGCAGCCAGGCTGGCGACAGGTACAATGAGCAGTTCTTC. This gives the protein CASSQAGDRYNEQFF.

V and J are TRBV7-2 and TRBJ2-3, with D tentatively TRBD1 (5 bases). V was trimmed by 1 base and J by 3 bases, leaving 14 bases between them. The CDR3 extends over 16 amino acids. Germline V CDR1 and CDR2: SGHTA, FQGNSA. The CDR3 DNA reads TGTGCCAGCAGCTTAGGTCGCGTATCAGGGACAGATACGCAGTATTTT. It is translated as CASSLGRVSGTDTQYF.

The chain is built from TRBV5-1 and TRBJ1-1; the match to TRBD1 covers 9 bases. The CDR3 loop spans 14 amino acids. Unmatched junction bases numbered 5, after V lost 4 bases and J lost 4 bases. Germline values: CDR1 SGHRS, CDR2 YFSETQ. CDR3 sequence reads: CASSRQGDFTEAFF. Written as DNA, the CDR3 is TGCGCCAGCAGCAGACAGGGGGATTTCACTGAAGCTTTCTTT. The variable domain in full, completed from reference TRBV5-1 and TRBJ1-1, reads KAGVTQTPRYLIKTRGQQVTLSCSPISGHRSVSWYQQTPGQGLQFLFEYFSETQRNKGNFPGRFSGRQFSNSRSEMNVSTLELGDSALYLCASSRQGDFTEAFFGQGTRLTVV.

The chain couples TRBV9 to TRBJ2-2; 8 bases align to TRBD2. V shed 7 bases, J shed 5 bases, and the junction held 4 bases outside the gene matches. CDR3 size: 13 residues. The germline V gene has CDR1 SGDLS and CDR2 YYNGEE. CDR3 sequence (DNA): TGTGCCAGCGATGCGGGAGGAACCGGGGAGCTGTTTTTT. Its protein product is CASDAGGTGELFF. The full variable domain, its missing parts supplied by reference TRBV9 and TRBJ2-2, is DSGVTQTPKHLITATGQRVTLRCSPRSGDLSVYWYQQSLDQGLQFLIQYYNGEERAKGNILERFSAQQFPDLHSELNLSSLELGDSALYFCASDAGGTGELFFGEGSRLTVL.

V and J are TRBV19 and TRBJ1-1, with a weak D call TRBD1 (5 bases). Trimming cost V 5 bases and J 1 base, with 14 bases left between them. Germline V CDR1 and CDR2: LNHDA, SQIVND (reference sequence). The length of the CDR3 is 15 residues. CDR3 DNA: TGTGCCAGTAGTGCCGGGGACGGAGGGAACACTGAAGCTTTCTTT. The encoded protein is CASSAGDGGNTEAFF.

This clone has a handful of counts. This chain connects TRBV18 to TRBJ2-7, with 11 bases identical to TRBD1. Germline-derived CDR1 and CDR2 are KGHSH and LQKENI. The J segment lost 2 bases and the V segment lost 3 bases, leaving 6 bases of the junction unmatched. CDR3 length equals 16 residues. CDR3 sequence: CASSPLGQGATYEQYF. As DNA, the CDR3 is TGTGCCAGCTCACCCCTTGGACAGGGGGCTACCTACGAGCAGTACTTC.

The table lists this clone with a few counts. The V call is TRBV7-8, the J call TRBJ2-1; the match to TRBD2 covers 11 bases. CDR1 SGHVS and CDR2 FQNEAQ come from the germline V gene. The CDR3 runs to 16 residues. Trimming removed 1 base from V and 4 bases from J; junction bases left unmatched: 3. Here the CDR3 reads CASSLDLAGGYNEQFF. The CDR3 DNA is TGTGCCAGCAGCTTAGACCTAGCGGGGGGTTACAATGAGCAGTTCTTC.

The rearrangement uses TRBV5-1 and TRBJ1-4; possible D gene TRBD1, 5 bases. The germline V gene encodes CDR1 SGHRS and CDR2 YFSETQ. V lost 4 bases and J lost 6, with 16 bases in between. The CDR3 loop spans 15 amino acids. The CDR3 region is CASSLQGLGDEKLFF. CDR3 DNA sequence: TGCGCCAGCAGCCTCCAGGGCCTGGGCGATGAAAAACTGTTTTTT.

This clone was counted a few times. The J gene is TRBJ1-2, the V gene TRBV6-6, with a tentative D call TRBD1 (6 bases). The V and J ends lost 2 bases and 8 bases respectively, with 18 bases between them. The length of the CDR3 is 15 residues. The V gene's germline CDR1 is MNHNY and CDR2 SVGAGI (reference sequence). CDR3 sequence (DNA): TGTGCCAGCAGTTACCTTTTACAGGGAGGAGACGGCTACACCTTC. It codes for CASSYLLQGGDGYTF.

This CDR3 is CASNQRTGRGYEQYF. The CDR3 DNA is TGTGCCAGCAACCAACGGACAGGGCGGGGCTACGAGCAGTACTTC. V and J are TRBV28 and TRBJ2-7; 8 bases are a match to TRBD1. Trimming cost V 7 bases and J 3 bases; bases outside gene matches: 11. Germline V gene sequence: CDR1 MDHEN, CDR2 SYDVKM. The CDR3 runs to 15 residues.

The V and J genes are TRBV7-9 and TRBJ1-2; possible D gene TRBD1, 5 bases. CDR1 and CDR2 (germline): SEHNR, FQNEAQ (reference sequence). Trimming shortened V by 1 base and J by 7 bases, and 13 bases separated the two germline ends. The CDR3 loop spans 14 amino acids. As DNA, the CDR3 is TGTGCCAGCAGCTTAGATTCAGGGCTACGTGGCTACACCTTC. Translating it yields CASSLDSGLRGYTF.